The 14 T cell receptor beta chains below were found in one sample sequenced in a study of vaccination effects on CD4 cells after COVID-19. Their antigens remain unidentified. Sequencing was performed with immunoSEQ multiplex PCR; in TCRdb, only in-frame clones are kept and a portion is missing. Found here are tens of thousands of clones, 82% of them singletons; the top ten hold approximately 1.5%. Expansion of antigen-specific CD4+ T cells with viral peptide pools was carried out by the ViraFEST assay before sequencing. Following culture for about 11 days, CD4+ T cells were isolated. The participants, recipients of two vaccine doses, got either BNT162b2 or mRNA-1273. The sample consisted of CD4+ T cells from PBMCs cultured with HCoV-NL63 spike peptides, taken after COVID-19 vaccination. Source of these receptors: a human donor who received a COVID-19 vaccine. Some clones in this sample may be carry-over from other donors' samples.

V and J are TRBV7-9 and TRBJ2-5; 8 bases agree with TRBD1. The CDR3 is 15 amino acids. The ends lost 1 base at V and 2 bases at J; junction bases unmatched: 3. Germline CDR1 and CDR2: SEHNR and FQNEAQ (reference sequence). The CDR3 DNA reads TGTGCCAGCAGCTTAGGGACAGGGCTTCAAGAGACCCAGTACTTC. The encoded protein is CASSLGTGLQETQYF.

V usage is TRBV5-4 and J usage is TRBJ2-5, with D possibly matching TRBD2 (6 bases). The CDR3 extends over 15 amino acids. CDR1 SGHNT and CDR2 YYREEE come from the germline V gene (reference sequence). The ends were cut back, 5 bases at V and 4 bases at J, with 18 bases in the middle. CDR3 amino acids: CASRDKSGVLETQYF. CDR3 in DNA: TGTGCCAGCAGGGATAAATCGGGGGTCTTAGAGACCCAGTACTTC.

The rearrangement joins TRBV6-2 or TRBV6-3 to TRBJ2-3; 7 bases are shared with TRBD2. The J segment lost 7 bases and the V segment lost 4 bases, leaving 2 bases of the junction unmatched. Germline assignment: CDR1 MNHEY and CDR2 SVGEGT. The CDR3 sequence is 12 residues long. CDR3: CASSWGGNTQYF. CDR3 nucleotides: TGTGCCAGCAGTTGGGGGGGAAATACGCAGTATTTT.

The chain combines TRBV6-6 with TRBJ1-6, with D tentatively TRBD1 (5 bases). Germline values: CDR1 MNHNY, CDR2 SVGAGI (reference sequence). The CDR3 has 15 residues. Trimming removed 0 bases at V and 4 bases at J, with 7 bases between. The CDR3 DNA reads as TGTGCCAGCAGTTACTCGGGACTATATAATTCACCCCTCCACTTT. Amino acids: CASSYSGLYNSPLHF.

This chain connects TRBV5-1 to TRBJ2-5; unclear D gene. V shed 2 bases and J shed 5 bases, with 13 bases lying between them. The CDR3 consists of 14 residues. The V gene's germline CDR1 is SGHRS and CDR2 YFSETQ. As DNA, the CDR3 is TGCGCCAGCAGCTTCCAGCAGGCCGCGGAGACCCAGTACTTC. Its translation: CASSFQQAAETQYF.

The chain combines TRBV11-2 with TRBJ2-1, with 9 bases fitting TRBD2. Trimming removed 1 base from V and 6 bases from J; junction bases left unmatched: 7. Per germline, CDR1 SGHAT and CDR2 FQNNGV. CDR3 length equals 16 residues. DNA for the CDR3: TGTGCCAGCAGCTTAGTCGGGACTAGCCTACGCAATGAGCAGTTCTTC. Translation gives CASSLVGTSLRNEQFF.

The V gene is TRBV5-6, the J gene TRBJ1-2, with D possibly matching TRBD1 (6 bases). Trimming took off 2 bases at V and 5 bases at J, with 10 bases between the two ends. The germline V gene has CDR1 SGHDT and CDR2 YYEEEE. The length of the CDR3 is 13 residues. The DNA of the CDR3 is TGTGCCAGCAGCTTACAGGGTCTTTATGGCTACACCTTC. This codes for CASSLQGLYGYTF.

This chain uses TRBV19 with TRBJ2-5; 8 bases are a match to TRBD1. CDR1 and CDR2 (germline): LNHDA, SQIVND (reference sequence). V shed 1 base and J 1 base; nucleotides not matched to a gene: 11. CDR3 length equals 18 residues. CDR3 protein: CASSIGRTGYTPQETQYF. CDR3 DNA sequence: TGTGCCAGTAGTATAGGTAGGACAGGGTATACACCCCAAGAGACCCAGTACTTC. The variable domain in full, completed from reference TRBV19 and TRBJ2-5, reads DGGITQSPKYLFRKEGQNVTLSCEQNLNHDAMYWYRQDPGQGLRLIYYSQIVNDFQKGDIAEGYSVSREKKESFPLTVTSAQKNPTAFYLCASSIGRTGYTPQETQYFGPGTRLLVL.

The CDR3 DNA reads as TGTGCCAGCAGCTTCGGACAGGGGCAAAACATTCAGTACTTC. Translated, it gives CASSFGQGQNIQYF. The chain couples TRBV11-3 to TRBJ2-4, with 9 nucleotides matching TRBD1. Germline V gene lookup returns CDR1 SGHNT and CDR2 YENEEA. The CDR3 sequence is 14 residues long. V gave up 3 bases and J gave up 5 bases; unmatched junction bases: 2.

V is TRBV28 and J is TRBJ2-7; D is unclear. The CDR3 contains 12 residues. Trimming cost V 4 bases and J 4 bases, with 8 bases left between them. Germline V gives CDR1 MDHEN, CDR2 SYDVKM. This CDR3 is CASSSQDYEQYV. The CDR3 coding sequence is TGTGCCAGCAGTTCTCAAGATTACGAGCAGTACGTC.

J is TRBJ2-6 and V is TRBV19, with D possibly TRBD1 on 6 matching bases. There are 15 residues in the CDR3. Germline assignment: CDR1 LNHDA and CDR2 SQIVND (reference sequence). Trimming shortened V by 4 bases and J by 3 bases, and 10 bases separated the two germline ends. CDR3 residues: CASSTTGNGANVLTF. As DNA, the CDR3 is TGTGCCAGTAGTACTACAGGGAATGGGGCCAACGTCCTGACTTTC.

Of note for this clone: The junction departs from the called germline gene at one end, perhaps through a read error. The CDR3 loop reads CASSDSSGGRVSEQFF. The CDR3 bases are TGTGCCAGCAGTGACTCTAGCGGGGGGAGGGTCAGTGAGCAGTTCTTC. The chain joins TRBV6-6 to TRBJ2-1; 11 nucleotides match TRBD2. Looked up from germline, CDR1 is MNHNY and CDR2 is SVGAGI (reference sequence). This CDR3 spans 16 amino acids.

The rearrangement joins TRBV30 to TRBJ2-7; 12 nucleotides agree with TRBD2. From germline, CDR1 is GTSNPN and CDR2 SVGIG (reference sequence). V dropped 6 bases and J dropped 0; count of bases not matched to a gene: 3. CDR3 length: 14 amino acids. The CDR3 region has the DNA TGTGCCTGCCAGACTAGCGGGGGCTCCTACGAGCAGTACGTC. This translates into CACQTSGGSYEQYV.

V gene TRBV12-5 combines with J gene TRBJ1-6; D perhaps matches TRBD1 (6 bases). Germline V gene sequence: CDR1 LGHNT, CDR2 FRNRAP. The V and J ends lost 1 base and 1 base respectively, with 8 bases between them. CDR3 length equals 16 residues. Here the CDR3 DNA reads TGTGCTAGTGGTTTGGGACAGGCATCCTATAATTCACCCCTCCACTTT. It yields the protein CASGLGQASYNSPLHF.